This T cell receptor (beta chain) was retrieved from a study of long-term antiretroviral therapy in people with HIV. Whole-study context: The earliest samples came from an era when ART typically awaited falling CD4 counts.

Worth noting for this clone: Its antigen is not known.

The CDR3 loop spans 16 amino acids. The germline gives CDR1 SGDLS, CDR2 YYNGEE. V lost 1 base and J lost 0, with 12 bases in between. Samples held about 0.9-10 million cryopreserved PBMC, and DNA extraction followed. Study outcomes and limitations: Data on ART adherence, viral resistance or therapy changes were unavailable. Repertoires in HIV (unlike those of controls) had narrower CDR3 length ranges.

Sequencing relied on immunoSEQ assay v3.0, run at survey level. TCRdb keeps only in-frame clones here, not all; method: immunoSEQ multiplex PCR. The data hold about 35,000 clones, with around 74% observed a single time. This receptor was identified in a man aged 50 or older with HIV. The sample in question was unsorted PBMCs, obtained 3 years after starting antiretroviral therapy. V and J are TRBV9 and TRBJ2-3; D is perhaps TRBD2 (6 bases). The DNA of the CDR3 is TGTGCCAGCAGCGTAAGGACGGGGACTAGCACAGATACGCAGTATTTT. This gives the protein CASSVRTGTSTDTQYF.